The clone carrying this TCR beta chain was seen a few times. Its specificity is not known. The data were taken from a study of beta chain features in type 1 diabetes. The wider study: Taken together, all samples contributed 107,917,701 examined sorted cells.

Investigators reverse transcribed all isolated RNA, so they sequenced expressed TCRB transcripts. The protocol was immunoSEQ multiplex PCR, while the TCRdb copy is restricted to in-frame clones and leaves out a portion. Of around 280,000 clones listed, approximately 15% are singletons. General observations from the study: In these data, an HLA type influence on TCRB rearrangement remained unresolved. Amplification by PCR could prefer shorter templates, with the same effect in patients and controls. TCRB CDR3 length was moderately but significantly reduced in all four CD4+ subsets of Type 1 diabetes patients.

The CDR3 contains 15 residues. The germline CDR1 and CDR2 sequences are SGHRS and YFSETQ. J gave up 4 bases and V 3 bases, and 8 bases lay outside the gene matches. Using CD45RO/CCR7/CD25/CD127/CD95/CD27, CD4+ naive, central memory, regulatory and stem cell-like memory cells were sorted. The chain links TRBV5-1 to TRBJ2-7; 9 nucleotides match TRBD1. Material: naive CD4+ T cells from blood. This clonotype was sampled from a man aged 18-30 years with type 1 diabetes. CDR3 sequence: CASSSTGTGSYEQYF. For the CDR3, the DNA is TGCGCCAGCAGCTCCACCGGGACAGGGTCTTACGAGCAGTACTTC.